These 18 T cell receptor beta chains share one sample of origin, sequenced in a study of cytomegalovirus exposure and HLA in healthy donors. It was with 60 Vbeta and 13 Jbeta primers that the PCR ran. Clones were sequenced by immunoSEQ multiplex PCR, and TCRdb holds only the in-frame ones, with some missing. The data hold 100,000 to 150,000 clones, with roughly four fifths observed a single time. The material sequenced was PBMCs. These receptors came from a boy under 18 in good health and CMV-seronegative.

CDR3 sequence: CASSRQETQYF. The CDR3 DNA is TGTGCCAGCAGCCGTCAAGAGACCCAGTACTTC. The chain has TRBV5-4 and TRBJ2-5; no clear D. CDR3 size: 11 residues. Trimming took 4 bases from V and 2 from J, leaving 3 bases between them. Germline CDR1 reads SGHNT; CDR2 reads YYREEE (reference sequence). Using reference TRBV5-4 and TRBJ2-5 for the parts outside the CDR3, the full variable domain is ETGVTQSPTHLIKTRGQQVTLRCSSQSGHNTVSWYQQALGQGPQFIFQYYREEENGRGNFPPRFSGLQFPNYSSELNVNALELDDSALYLCASSRQETQYFGPGTRLLVL.

V gene TRBV6-5 combines with J gene TRBJ2-5, with 9 bases identical to TRBD1. The germline gives CDR1 MNHEY, CDR2 SVGAGI. V lost 6 bases to trimming and J lost 4 bases; unmatched junction nucleotides: 6. This CDR3 has 14 residues. The CDR3 DNA follows: TGTGCCAGCAGCCACCGGGGACAGGGAGAGACCCAGTACTTC. This codes for CASSHRGQGETQYF.

This clone was detected only once. The chain links TRBV19 to TRBJ1-5; D might be TRBD1 (6 bases). V was pared by 5 bases and J by 11 bases, with 19 bases between. The CDR3 is 14 amino acids. CDR1 is LNHDA and CDR2 is SQIVND in the germline V gene (reference sequence). The CDR3 here is CASSPRGGALSQHF. CDR3 in DNA: TGTGCCAGTAGTCCACGGGGGGGGGCACTTTCCCAGCATTTT.

The chain has TRBV4-2 and TRBJ2-7, with 10 bases that match TRBD2. The CDR3 loop spans 17 amino acids. The V and J ends lost 0 bases and 0 bases, in that order; junction bases with no gene match: 5. Looked up from germline, CDR1 is LGHNA and CDR2 is YNFKEQ. CDR3 sequence: CASSQETSGSPSYEQYF. Written as DNA, the CDR3 is TGTGCCAGCAGCCAAGAGACTAGCGGGTCCCCCTCCTACGAGCAGTACTTC.

V is TRBV23-1 and J is TRBJ2-7; the match to TRBD2 covers 10 bases. TRBV23-1 is noted as an ORF with a role that remains uncertain. Unmatched junction bases numbered 4, after V lost 3 bases and J lost 2 bases. This CDR3 contains 15 residues. The CDR3 DNA sequence: TGCGCCAGCAGTCACCCGCTAGCGGGAGCCTACGAGCAGTACTTC. It specifies CASSHPLAGAYEQYF.

The chain couples TRBV4-1 to TRBJ1-2, with D maybe TRBD1 (6 bases). This CDR3 is 16 amino acids long. V was cut by 0 bases and J by 4 bases, with 15 bases left in between. The germline gives CDR1 MGHRA, CDR2 YSYEKL. CDR3: CASSQEGAQGGYGYTF. The CDR3 DNA reads TGCGCCAGCAGCCAAGAGGGAGCCCAAGGGGGCTATGGCTACACCTTC.

The V gene is TRBV5-1, the J gene TRBJ2-1, with 11 bases fitting TRBD2. V lost 4 bases, J lost 4 bases, and 7 bases stayed unmatched. Germline V CDR1 and CDR2: SGHRS, YFSETQ. The CDR3 covers 16 residues. CDR3 protein: CASSGAGTSGYNEQFF. The CDR3 DNA reads TGCGCCAGCAGCGGGGCCGGGACTAGCGGTTACAATGAGCAGTTCTTC.

The count of this clone is one. The chain recombines TRBV6-1 with TRBJ2-1; weak D call: TRBD1 (6 bases). V lost 2 bases and J lost 7, with 15 bases in between. The V gene's germline CDR1 is MNHNS and CDR2 SASEGT. The length of the CDR3 is 15 residues. The CDR3, as DNA: TGTGCCAGCAGTGAATTAACAGGGTTGGTTAATGAGCAGTTCTTC. Translating it yields CASSELTGLVNEQFF.

The chain joins TRBV7-2 to TRBJ2-1; 9 bases fit TRBD2. The germline CDR1 and CDR2 sequences are SGHTA and FQGNSA. This CDR3 is 15 amino acids long. The V segment lost 2 bases and the J segment 4 bases; nucleotides outside the gene matches: 3. CDR3 sequence reads: CASSLKLAGYNEQFF. The CDR3 nucleotides are TGTGCCAGCAGCTTAAAGCTAGCGGGGTACAATGAGCAGTTCTTC.

The CDR3 reads CASSADTSGDSYEQYF. DNA for the CDR3: TGTGCCAGCAGCGCCGACACTAGCGGGGATTCCTACGAGCAGTACTTC. V gene TRBV9 combines with J gene TRBJ2-7; 10 positions agree with TRBD2. Germline V gene lookup returns CDR1 SGDLS and CDR2 YYNGEE. After removal of 3 bases from V and 1 base from J, the junction contained 7 bases not matched to a gene. The CDR3 is 16 residues long.

The chain employs TRBV27 and TRBJ2-3, with 7 bases aligning to TRBD2. Germline V gene data show CDR1 as MNHEY and CDR2 as SMNVEV (reference sequence). The V segment lost 2 bases and the J segment 4 bases; nucleotides outside the gene matches: 15. The CDR3 covers 18 residues. The DNA for the CDR3 is TGTGCCAGCAGTTTAGTAACTTCCAGAAGGGCGGGAGCAGATACGCAGTATTTT. Translation: CASSLVTSRRAGADTQYF.

This clone was detected only a few times. The V and J genes are TRBV6-5 and TRBJ2-2; the D is unclear. This CDR3 comprises 16 residues. V shed 0 bases and J shed 7 bases, with 15 bases lying between them. Germline V gene data show CDR1 as MNHEY and CDR2 as SVGAGI. The CDR3 loop is CASSYSGHEAVGELFF. The CDR3 region has the DNA TGTGCCAGCAGTTACTCTGGCCATGAGGCAGTCGGGGAGCTGTTTTTT.

The rearrangement uses TRBV5-4 and TRBJ2-1, with 8 positions matching TRBD2. This CDR3 is built from 16 residues. With V trimmed by 0 bases and J by 4 bases, 6 bases remained unmatched. Looked up from germline, CDR1 is SGHNT and CDR2 is YYREEE (reference sequence). The CDR3 loop is CASSLEGTSLYNEQFF. The CDR3 DNA sequence: TGTGCCAGCAGCTTGGAGGGGACTAGTCTGTACAATGAGCAGTTCTTC.

This clone was observed once. The chain links TRBV7-2 to TRBJ2-7; weak D call: TRBD2 (6 bases). The CDR3 totals 15 residues. V lost 0 bases and J lost 7, with 16 bases in between. Germline V gene sequence: CDR1 SGHTA, CDR2 FQGNSA. As DNA, the CDR3 is TGTGCCAGCAGCTTAGCGGGACTGGCATCAGGAGAGCAGTACTTC. It specifies CASSLAGLASGEQYF.

A single count supports this clone. The chain recombines TRBV25-1 with TRBJ2-2, with 8 bases lining up with TRBD1. Unmatched junction bases numbered 8, after V lost 1 base and J lost 4 bases. CDR3 length equals 17 residues. Per germline, CDR1 MGHDK and CDR2 SYGVNS. The CDR3 protein is CASSEFAGQGRTGELFF. In DNA form, the CDR3 reads TGTGCCAGCAGTGAATTTGCCGGACAGGGTCGCACCGGGGAGCTGTTTTTT.

The chain joins TRBV9 to TRBJ2-2, with D possibly matching TRBD2 (5 bases). CDR3 length equals 12 residues. The germline V and J ends were trimmed by 1 base and 13 bases, with 11 bases remaining between them. Germline V gene data show CDR1 as SGDLS and CDR2 as YYNGEE. The CDR3 loop reads CASSVFGGGLFF. The CDR3 nucleotides read TGTGCCAGCAGCGTATTTGGAGGTGGGCTGTTTTTT.

This sequence joins TRBV30 and TRBJ2-1, with 9 bases matching TRBD2. V shed 0 bases and J 8 bases; nucleotides not matched to a gene: 8. This CDR3 spans 15 amino acids. Per germline, CDR1 GTSNPN and CDR2 SVGIG (reference sequence). Written as DNA, the CDR3 is TGTGCCTGGAGTGTAGGTAGCGGGAGTCTGGATGAGCAGTTCTTC. Translating gives CAWSVGSGSLDEQFF.

This clone was picked up a small number of times. The chain uses TRBV19 and TRBJ2-2; the match to TRBD1 covers 7 bases. The V gene end was trimmed by 6 bases and the J gene end by 2 bases; junction bases not matched to a gene: 9. The CDR3 is 16 amino acids. The germline V gene encodes CDR1 LNHDA and CDR2 SQIVND (reference sequence). This CDR3 reads CASRRTGTANTGELFF. Here the CDR3 DNA reads TGTGCCAGTAGGAGAACCGGGACAGCCAACACCGGGGAGCTGTTTTTT.